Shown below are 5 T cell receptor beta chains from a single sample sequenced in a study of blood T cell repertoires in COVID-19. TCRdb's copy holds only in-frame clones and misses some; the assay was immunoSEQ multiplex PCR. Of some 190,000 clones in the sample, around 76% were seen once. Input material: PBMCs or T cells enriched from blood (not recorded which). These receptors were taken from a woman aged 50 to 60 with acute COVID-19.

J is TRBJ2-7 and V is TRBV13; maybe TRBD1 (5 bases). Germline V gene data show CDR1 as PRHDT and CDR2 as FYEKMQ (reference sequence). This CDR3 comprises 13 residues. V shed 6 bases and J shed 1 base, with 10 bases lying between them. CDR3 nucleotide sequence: TGTGCCAGCAGGCCAACAGGTTCCTACGAGCAGTACGTC. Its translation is CASRPTGSYEQYV.

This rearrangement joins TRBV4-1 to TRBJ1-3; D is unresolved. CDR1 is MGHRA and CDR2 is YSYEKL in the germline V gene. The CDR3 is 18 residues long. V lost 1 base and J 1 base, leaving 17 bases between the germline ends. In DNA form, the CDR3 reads TGCGCCAGCAGCCAAGGAGCCTTCTCACTAATATCTGGAAACACCATATATTTT. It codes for CASSQGAFSLISGNTIYF.

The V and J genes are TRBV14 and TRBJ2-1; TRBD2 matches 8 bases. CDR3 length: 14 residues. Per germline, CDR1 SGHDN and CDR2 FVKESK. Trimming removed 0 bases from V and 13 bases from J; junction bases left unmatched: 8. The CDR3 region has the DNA TGTGCCAGCAGCCAAGATACGAGCGGGGGCTTTCAGTTCTTC. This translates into CASSQDTSGGFQFF.

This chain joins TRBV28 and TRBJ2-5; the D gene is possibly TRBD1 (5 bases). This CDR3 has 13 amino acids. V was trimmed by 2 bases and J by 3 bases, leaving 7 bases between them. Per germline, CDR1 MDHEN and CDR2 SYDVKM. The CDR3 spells CASSLLDKETQYF. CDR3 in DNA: TGTGCCAGCAGTTTACTGGACAAAGAGACCCAGTACTTC.

The CDR3 DNA follows: TGCGCCAGCAGCCCCGGGACAGGGTGGTTCGATGAGCAGTTCTTC. This sequence encodes CASSPGTGWFDEQFF. The chain recombines TRBV4-3 with TRBJ2-1; the match to TRBD1 covers 9 bases. Germline V gene lookup returns CDR1 LGHNA and CDR2 YSLEER. CDR3 length equals 15 residues. The ends lost 4 bases at V and 8 bases at J; junction bases unmatched: 9.